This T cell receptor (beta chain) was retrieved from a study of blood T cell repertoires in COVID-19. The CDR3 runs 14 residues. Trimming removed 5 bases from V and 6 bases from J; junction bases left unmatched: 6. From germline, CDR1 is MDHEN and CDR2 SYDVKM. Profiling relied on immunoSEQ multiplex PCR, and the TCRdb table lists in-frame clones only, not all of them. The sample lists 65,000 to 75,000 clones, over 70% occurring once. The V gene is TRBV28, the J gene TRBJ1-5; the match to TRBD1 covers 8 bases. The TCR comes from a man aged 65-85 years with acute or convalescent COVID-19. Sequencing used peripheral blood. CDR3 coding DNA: TGTGCCAGCAGTCCTGGACAGGGACTTCAGCCCCAGCATTTT. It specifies CASSPGQGLQPQHF.